Described below is a single T cell receptor beta chain sequence and its context. This sample stems from a study of blood T cell repertoires in COVID-19. Here immunoSEQ multiplex PCR was the method, and the copy in TCRdb shows in-frame clones only, minus some. Among fewer than 250,000 clones listed, approximately 84% were seen once. V was pared by 6 bases and J by 5 bases, with 15 bases of the junction left unmatched. Germline V gene data show CDR1 as SEHNR and CDR2 as FQNEAQ (reference sequence). The CDR3 totals 16 residues. Participants spanned ages roughly 18 to 90 years and resided in about two dozen US areas.

The origin of this receptor is a woman between 25 and 40 years old who had recovered from COVID-19. Material: PBMCs or T cells enriched from blood (not recorded which). V gene TRBV7-9 combines with J gene TRBJ1-1, with 7 bases aligning to TRBD1. This CDR3 reads CASSPQGRGVGTEAFF. The DNA of the CDR3 is TGTGCCAGCAGTCCACAGGGGCGGGGAGTTGGTACTGAAGCTTTCTTT.